The rows below give T cell receptor beta chains drawn from one sample of a study of blood T cell repertoires in COVID-19. The table came from immunoSEQ multiplex PCR; TCRdb's copy has only in-frame clones and leaves some out. This table has 85,000 to 95,000 clones, roughly nine tenths appearing once. Sequencing was carried out using peripheral blood. These TCRs come from a man aged 60-69 years with COVID-19, enrolled during active disease. The CDR3 runs from the conserved cysteine through the conserved F or W. A D gene is named only where the DNA matches it firmly.

D | J | length | V | CDR3 | DNA
- | TRBJ2-5 | 14 | TRBV18 | CASSPSRGVETQYF | TGTGCCAGCTCACCTTCCAGGGGGGTAGAGACCCAGTACTTC
TRBD1 | TRBJ2-1 | 15 | TRBV4-1 | CASSPGTGNGNEQFF | TGCGCCAGCAGCCCCGGGACAGGGAACGGCAATGAGCAGTTCTTC
- | TRBJ1-3 | 17 | TRBV9 | CASSVEILGGSGNTIYF | TGTGCCAGCAGCGTAGAGATCTTGGGGGGCTCTGGAAACACCATATATTTT
TRBD2 | TRBJ2-1 | 17 | TRBV11-3 | CASSTRTSGSLNNEQFF | TGTGCCAGCAGCACCCGGACTAGCGGGAGCCTGAACAATGAGCAGTTCTTC
- | TRBJ1-2 | 15 | TRBV7-6 | CASSLAHRAGYGYTF | TGTGCCAGCAGCTTAGCTCACAGGGCTGGGTATGGCTACACCTTC
TRBD2 | TRBJ2-3 | 16 | TRBV3-1/TRBV3-2 | CASSRSAGGRTDTQYF | TGTGCCAGCAGCCGCTCAGCGGGAGGGCGCACAGATACGCAGTATTTT
TRBD1 | TRBJ1-1 | 16 | TRBV18 | CASSLRQGDMNTEAFF | TGTGCCAGCTCACTCCGACAGGGGGACATGAACACTGAAGCTTTCTTT
- | TRBJ2-7 | 13 | TRBV5-4 | CASSLGLASEQYF | TGTGCCAGCAGCTTGGGGCTAGCCTCCGAGCAGTACTTC
- | TRBJ1-2 | 14 | TRBV9 | CASSVGGANYGYTF | TGTGCCAGCAGCGTAGGGGGAGCCAACTATGGCTACACCTTC
TRBD2 | TRBJ2-1 | 17 | TRBV9 | CASSAGTGTSGYNEQFF | TGTGCCAGCAGCGCAGGGACCGGGACTAGCGGTTACAATGAGCAGTTCTTC
- | TRBJ2-7 | 13 | TRBV30 | CAWSGPPRYEQYF | TGTGCCTGGAGTGGGCCACCACGCTACGAGCAGTACTTC